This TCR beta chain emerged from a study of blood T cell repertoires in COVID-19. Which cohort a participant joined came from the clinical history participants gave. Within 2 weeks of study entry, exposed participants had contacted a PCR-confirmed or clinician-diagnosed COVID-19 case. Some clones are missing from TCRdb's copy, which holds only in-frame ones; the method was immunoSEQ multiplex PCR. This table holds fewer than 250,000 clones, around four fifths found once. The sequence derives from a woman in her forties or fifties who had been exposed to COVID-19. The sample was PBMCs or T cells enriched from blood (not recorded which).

CDR3 residues: CASSGQGTEAFF. Here the CDR3 DNA reads TGTGCCAGCAGTGGGCAGGGCACTGAAGCTTTCTTT. The chain carries TRBV12-3 or TRBV12-4 and TRBJ1-1; D is perhaps TRBD1 (5 bases). The CDR3 totals 12 residues. V was cut by 5 bases and J by 4 bases, with 8 bases left in between.